These 23 T cell receptor beta chains were sequenced from one sample in a study of T cells after yellow fever vaccination. MiXCR, run by TCRdb on the 5' RACE reads, gives a single entry per CDR3 protein. The sample has about 580,000 distinct CDR3 sequences; about a sixth are singletons. The sequencing here drew on PBMCs, taken 5 days after the first yellow fever vaccination. The receptors originated from a man aged 18-30 years who received the YFV17D yellow fever vaccine.

Only one count was recorded for this clonotype. V is TRBV10-3 and J is TRBJ2-7; maybe TRBD2 (6 bases). The CDR3 is 14 amino acids. V was shortened by 0 bases and J by 4 bases, with 10 bases between the two germline ends. Germline values: CDR1 ENHRY, CDR2 SYGVKD. The CDR3 protein is CAISESGTLYEQYV. The CDR3 DNA reads TGTGCCATCAGTGAGTCGGGGACTCTATACGAGCAGTACGTC.

The chain has TRBV4-2 and TRBJ2-7; no firm D call. The germline V gene encodes CDR1 LGHNA and CDR2 YNFKEQ. The CDR3 extends over 13 amino acids. Here the CDR3 reads CASSQDGLGTPLV. Here the CDR3 DNA reads TGTGCCAGCAGCCAAGACGGCCTCGGCACACCTCTCGTC.

This CDR3 is CASSLAVRGFSDTQYF. The CDR3 DNA reads as TGTGCCAGCAGCTTGGCTGTGCGGGGTTTCTCAGATACGCAGTATTTT. This chain uses TRBV5-5 with TRBJ2-3; D is possibly TRBD2 (6 bases). With 0 bases removed from V and 4 bases from J, the gap between germline ends came to 15 bases. Germline lookup yields CDR1 SGHKS and CDR2 YYEKEE (reference sequence). This CDR3 comprises 16 residues.

The chain links TRBV6-2 or TRBV6-3 to TRBJ2-1; 11 nucleotides match TRBD2. Germline V CDR1 and CDR2: MNHEY, SVGEGT. The ends lost 4 bases at V and 4 bases at J; junction bases unmatched: 6. There are 16 residues in the CDR3. In nucleotides, the CDR3 is TGTGCCAGCAGTTCGTTAGCGGGGGGGGATTACAATGAGCAGTTCTTC. It translates to CASSSLAGGDYNEQFF.

The genes are TRBV7-2 and TRBJ1-2; D possibly corresponds to TRBD1 (6 bases). Germline CDR1 reads SGHTA; CDR2 reads FQGNSA. The length of the CDR3 is 14 residues. Trimming left V 4 bases short and J 5 bases short, with 14 bases between. CDR3 nucleotide sequence: TGTGCCAGCAGCTCCCTTACAGGGCTTTATGGCTACACCTTC. Protein: CASSSLTGLYGYTF.

This clonotype came up a few times. V is TRBV7-8 and J is TRBJ1-2; D remains unclear. V gave up 0 bases and J gave up 4 bases, with 12 bases separating them. There are 15 residues in the CDR3. CDR1 and CDR2 from the germline V gene are SGHVS and FQNEAQ. The DNA for the CDR3 is TGTGCCAGCAGCTTAGCGGTGGGGTCGGGCTATGGCTACACCTTC. The encoded protein is CASSLAVGSGYGYTF.

The genes are TRBV5-8 and TRBJ2-1, with TRBD1 matching 11 bases. The CDR3 sequence is 15 residues long. Germline values: CDR1 SGHTS, CDR2 YDEGEE. Germline trimming cut 4 bases from V and 5 bases from J; bases unmatched to any gene: 5. CDR3 sequence (DNA): TGTGCCAGCAGCCTGGGACAGGGGGTCCACAATGAGCAGTTCTTC. Translation: CASSLGQGVHNEQFF.

V and J are TRBV20-1 and TRBJ1-5; 7 bases line up with TRBD1. Germline lookup yields CDR1 DFQATT and CDR2 SNEGSKA (reference sequence). V was clipped by 6 bases and J by 0 bases; unmatched bases: 5. The CDR3 length is 14 residues. The CDR3 DNA follows: TGCAGTGCGAGACAGGGTTATAGCAATCAGCCCCAGCATTTT. This sequence encodes CSARQGYSNQPQHF.

The V call is TRBV6-6, the J call TRBJ2-7; perhaps TRBD2 as D (5 bases). The CDR3 runs to 13 residues. In germline, CDR1 is MNHNY, CDR2 SVGAGI (reference sequence). The CDR3 bases are TGTGCCAGCAGTTACGGAGGATCCTACGGGCAGTACGTC. It yields the protein CASSYGGSYGQYV.

The J gene is TRBJ1-1, the V gene TRBV12-3 or TRBV12-4, with unresolved D. V shed 5 bases and J shed 6 bases, with 10 bases lying between them. This CDR3 spans 12 amino acids. The CDR3 coding sequence is TGTGCCAGCAGTCACCAGGCGTCTGAAGCTTTCTTT. It encodes CASSHQASEAFF.

The V gene is TRBV7-2, the J gene TRBJ2-5; D gene ambiguous. The length of the CDR3 is 12 residues. Germline V gene lookup returns CDR1 SGHTA and CDR2 FQGNSA. V was cut by 5 bases and J by 3 bases, with 7 bases left in between. The CDR3 region is CASSPYKETQYF. DNA for the CDR3: TGTGCCAGCAGCCCCTACAAAGAGACCCAGTACTTC.

The V gene is TRBV6-2 or TRBV6-3, the J gene TRBJ2-7; no definite D call. CDR1 is MNHEY and CDR2 is SVGEGT in the germline V gene. This CDR3 contains 13 residues. V was shortened by 2 bases and J by 2 bases, with 7 bases between the two germline ends. This chain's CDR3 is CASSYPNPYEQYF. In DNA, the CDR3 is TGTGCCAGCAGTTACCCCAACCCCTACGAGCAGTACTTC.

The chain joins TRBV4-3 to TRBJ1-1, with D unclear. The length of the CDR3 is 14 residues. Germline V lookup: CDR1 LGHNA, CDR2 YSLEER. Deletions cut 0 bases from V and 3 bases from J, with 8 bases between. The CDR3 DNA reads TGCGCCAGCAGCCAAGAACCAGGACACACTGAAGCTTTCTTT. It specifies CASSQEPGHTEAFF.

The chain links TRBV7-9 to TRBJ2-2, with D unclear. V was pared by 3 bases and J by 6 bases, with 17 bases between. This CDR3 is 16 amino acids long. The germline CDR1 and CDR2 sequences are SEHNR and FQNEAQ (reference sequence). CDR3 sequence: CASSFRASEFAGELFF. For the CDR3, the DNA is TGTGCCAGCAGCTTTCGCGCTAGTGAGTTCGCCGGGGAGCTGTTTTTT.

The chain joins TRBV27 to TRBJ2-7, with D possibly TRBD1 on 6 matching bases. This CDR3 spans 13 amino acids. Trimming cost V 5 bases and J 1 base, with 9 bases left between them. CDR1 and CDR2 (germline): MNHEY, SMNVEV (reference sequence). The CDR3 DNA follows: TGTGCCAGCAGTCTACAGGGTTCCTACGAGCAGTACTTC. It yields the protein CASSLQGSYEQYF.

This chain joins TRBV7-8 and TRBJ1-1; D perhaps matches TRBD1 (6 bases). Trimming left V 5 bases short and J 11 bases short, with 12 bases between. The CDR3 contains 11 residues. Per germline, CDR1 SGHVS and CDR2 FQNEAQ. Here the CDR3 DNA reads TGTGCCAGCAGCCGCCTAGGGGGGGCTTTCTTT. It yields the protein CASSRLGGAFF.

This clonotype was seen a handful of times. The chain has TRBV6-2 or TRBV6-3 and TRBJ2-3; D perhaps matches TRBD1 (5 bases). The V gene lost 4 bases and the J gene lost 6 bases, with 11 bases spanning the gap. CDR3 length: 13 residues. Germline assignment: CDR1 MNHEY and CDR2 SVGEGT. The CDR3 here is CASSFIRADTQYF. The DNA for the CDR3 is TGTGCCAGCAGTTTCATCAGGGCTGATACGCAGTATTTT.

This clonotype was observed a handful of times. The gene calls are TRBV12-3 or TRBV12-4 and TRBJ1-3; D is unresolved. V was shortened by 5 bases and J by 0 bases, with 8 bases between the two germline ends. This CDR3 spans 14 amino acids. CDR3 protein: CASSEGYSGNTIYF. The CDR3 nucleotides are TGTGCCAGCAGTGAGGGTTACTCTGGAAACACCATATATTTT.

The V gene is TRBV4-1, the J gene TRBJ1-1; 8 nucleotides match TRBD1. The CDR3 length is 17 residues. Germline V gene lookup returns CDR1 MGHRA and CDR2 YSYEKL. The junction had 13 bases not matched to a gene; V was cut back by 1 base and J by 6 bases. In DNA form, the CDR3 reads TGCGCCAGCAGCCAAGTTGCAGCAGACAGGGGTAAAGCTGAAGCTTTCTTT. This gives the protein CASSQVAADRGKAEAFF.

This clonotype was seen a handful of times. The chain couples TRBV7-2 to TRBJ1-5; maybe TRBD1 (6 bases). The length of the CDR3 is 17 residues. CDR1 and CDR2 (germline): SGHTA, FQGNSA. Trimming stripped 1 base from V and 1 base from J, with 14 bases between. The CDR3: CASSLVEGGLSNQPQHF. The CDR3 DNA sequence: TGTGCCAGCAGCTTAGTAGAGGGGGGGTTGAGCAATCAGCCCCAGCATTTT.

This chain links TRBV12-3 or TRBV12-4 with TRBJ2-4; TRBD1 matches at 7 bases. J was trimmed by 9 bases and V by 4 bases; bases with no gene match: 9. The length of the CDR3 is 14 residues. Here the CDR3 DNA reads TGTGCCAGCAGTTCAGGACAGGCGGTTGGCATTCAGTACTTC. Translating gives CASSSGQAVGIQYF.

This clonotype was observed a few times. V gene TRBV5-5 combines with J gene TRBJ2-3, with no clear D. The CDR3 loop spans 14 amino acids. CDR1 and CDR2 (germline): SGHKS, YYEKEE (reference sequence). V lost 4 bases and J lost 5, with 14 bases in between. The CDR3 DNA sequence: TGTGCCAGCAGCCCCCCCCCGGCCAAAGATACGCAGTATTTT. Its translation: CASSPPPAKDTQYF.

V is TRBV29-1 and J is TRBJ1-2; D remains ambiguous. The V gene lost 2 bases and the J gene lost 4 bases, with 11 bases spanning the gap. CDR1 SQVTM and CDR2 ANQGSEA come from the germline V gene. The length of the CDR3 is 13 residues. CDR3 amino acids: CSVEWADAYGYTF. CDR3 sequence (DNA): TGCAGCGTTGAATGGGCAGACGCCTATGGCTACACCTTC.